Following are 18 T cell receptor beta chains from one sample sequenced in a study of early T cells in non-severe SARS-CoV-2 infection. TCRdb passed the 5' RACE reads through MiXCR, listing each CDR3 protein once. The data contain 75,000 or so distinct CDR3 sequences, around 14% of them singletons. The source material was whole blood. These receptors were obtained from an adult who was a healthcare worker with PCR-confirmed SARS-CoV-2 infection or an uninfected control (not recorded which).

There are a few counts of this clonotype. The rearrangement uses TRBV29-1 and TRBJ2-7; D gene ambiguous. This CDR3 comprises 10 residues. Germline V gives CDR1 SQVTM, CDR2 ANQGSEA. Trimming left V 4 bases short and J 7 bases short, with 8 bases between. CDR3 protein: CSVVVSEQYF. The CDR3 region has the DNA TGCAGCGTTGTCGTTTCGGAGCAGTACTTC.

In this sample, this clonotype turned up a few times. The V and J genes are TRBV28 and TRBJ2-3; TRBD1 matches at 8 bases. The CDR3 loop spans 15 amino acids. The germline gives CDR1 MDHEN, CDR2 SYDVKM. V was clipped by 5 bases and J by 3 bases; unmatched bases: 7. The CDR3 DNA follows: TGTGCCAGCAGTGGACAGGGTCTGGGTACAGATACGCAGTATTTT. This sequence encodes CASSGQGLGTDTQYF.

In its sample, this clonotype was seen a few times. This chain joins TRBV7-9 and TRBJ1-2; tentatively, D is TRBD1 (5 bases). The V gene's germline CDR1 is SEHNR and CDR2 FQNEAQ (reference sequence). Trimming took off 1 base at V and 4 bases at J, with 13 bases between the two ends. This CDR3 has 15 amino acids. This CDR3 is CASSLVPGDGYGYTF. Written as DNA, the CDR3 is TGTGCCAGCAGCTTAGTACCGGGGGATGGCTATGGCTACACCTTC. Drawing the rest from reference TRBV7-9 and TRBJ1-2, the complete variable domain is DTGVSQNPRHKITKRGQNVTFRCDPISEHNRLYWYRQTLGQGPEFLTYFQNEAQLEKSRLLSDRFSAERPKGSFSTLEIQRTEQGDSAMYLCASSLVPGDGYGYTFGSGTRLTVV.

V and J are TRBV20-1 and TRBJ2-7, with 8 nucleotides matching TRBD2. CDR3 size: 14 residues. CDR1 and CDR2 from the germline V gene are DFQATT and SNEGSKA (reference sequence). V lost 4 bases to trimming and J lost 0 bases; unmatched junction nucleotides: 5. CDR3 loop: CSAMSGGLSYEQYF. For the CDR3, the DNA is TGCAGTGCTATGAGCGGGGGCCTCTCCTACGAGCAGTACTTC.

There are a few counts of this clonotype. The chain recombines TRBV20-1 with TRBJ1-2; unclear D gene. The V and J ends lost 6 bases and 1 base respectively, with 9 bases between them. The CDR3 has 12 amino acids. CDR1 DFQATT and CDR2 SNEGSKA come from the germline V gene (reference sequence). CDR3 amino acids: CSALQRNYGYTF. CDR3 in DNA: TGCAGTGCGCTACAGCGTAACTATGGCTACACCTTC.

The rearrangement uses TRBV9 and TRBJ2-1; tentatively, D is TRBD2 (6 bases). The CDR3 has 14 amino acids. From germline, CDR1 is SGDLS and CDR2 YYNGEE. With 4 bases removed from V and 3 bases from J, the gap between germline ends came to 11 bases. CDR3 loop: CASSTGLDYNEQFF. CDR3 nucleotides: TGTGCCAGCAGCACGGGACTTGACTACAATGAGCAGTTCTTC.

There are a few counts of this clonotype. The rearrangement joins TRBV6-6 to TRBJ1-2; D might be TRBD1 (6 bases). Trimming removed 6 bases at V and 0 bases at J, with 14 bases between. From germline, CDR1 is MNHNY and CDR2 SVGAGI (reference sequence). This CDR3 spans 15 amino acids. The CDR3 spells CASRGGQRTNYGYTF. DNA of the CDR3: TGTGCCAGCAGAGGCGGACAGCGGACTAACTATGGCTACACCTTC.

In its sample, this clonotype was seen many times. The chain employs TRBV20-1 and TRBJ2-7, with 7 bases matching TRBD1. The junction had 9 bases not matched to a gene; V was cut back by 0 bases and J by 7 bases. The germline gives CDR1 DFQATT, CDR2 SNEGSKA (reference sequence). The CDR3 covers 14 residues. CDR3 in amino acids: CSARESDRVVEQYF. The CDR3 coding sequence is TGCAGTGCTAGAGAATCTGACAGGGTCGTGGAGCAGTACTTC.

The gene calls are TRBV28 and TRBJ1-5; 9 bases are shared with TRBD1. Trimming cost V 6 bases and J 7 bases; bases outside gene matches: 7. Per the germline V gene, CDR1 is MDHEN and CDR2 is SYDVKM. The CDR3 totals 14 residues. CDR3 DNA sequence: TGTGCCAGCAGGAACAGGGGGCAGGGGCAGCCCCAGCATTTT. This gives the protein CASRNRGQGQPQHF.

In its sample, this clonotype was seen a few times. V is TRBV28 and J is TRBJ2-7, with D unresolved. The CDR3 is 12 amino acids. Trimming took off 2 bases at V and 3 bases at J, with 5 bases between the two ends. The germline CDR1 and CDR2 sequences are MDHEN and SYDVKM. CDR3 bases: TGTGCCAGCAGTTTACGGCGCTACGAGCAGTACTTC. Translated: CASSLRRYEQYF. Variable domain in full (rest from reference TRBV28 and TRBJ2-7): DVKVTQSSRYLVKRTGEKVFLECVQDMDHENMFWYRQDPGLGLRLIYFSYDVKMKEKGDIPEGYSVSREKKERFSLILESASTNQTSMYLCASSLRRYEQYFGPGTRLTVT.

This clonotype was seen just once. The chain couples TRBV29-1 to TRBJ2-5; 7 bases are shared with TRBD1. V shed 6 bases, J shed 4 bases, and the junction held 5 bases outside the gene matches. This CDR3 contains 12 residues. The germline CDR1 and CDR2 sequences are SQVTM and ANQGSEA. CDR3 bases: TGCAGCGTAGACAGGGCGGGAGAGACCCAGTACTTC. The encoded protein is CSVDRAGETQYF.

The chain employs TRBV29-1 and TRBJ2-3, with 7 positions matching TRBD1. The CDR3 is 12 residues long. V was clipped by 6 bases and J by 3 bases; unmatched bases: 3. The germline gives CDR1 SQVTM, CDR2 ANQGSEA. The CDR3 DNA follows: TGCAGCGTGGGACAGAGGACAGATACGCAGTATTTT. Its protein product is CSVGQRTDTQYF.

This clonotype came up a few times. V and J are TRBV12-5 and TRBJ2-3, with 12 bases fitting TRBD2. The V gene end was trimmed by 6 bases and the J gene end by 4 bases; junction bases not matched to a gene: 23. The germline V gene has CDR1 LGHNT and CDR2 FRNRAP. CDR3 length: 21 amino acids. In DNA, the CDR3 is TGTGCTAGTGGACCCGTTATGACAGATCTAGCGGGGGGGCAAATCGCAGATACGCAGTATTTT. Its translation: CASGPVMTDLAGGQIADTQYF.

This clonotype has a handful of counts. The genes are TRBV29-1 and TRBJ1-1; D unclear. The V gene lost 5 bases and the J gene lost 2 bases, with 9 bases spanning the gap. Germline lookup yields CDR1 SQVTM and CDR2 ANQGSEA. The CDR3 is 12 amino acids. CDR3 sequence (DNA): TGCAGCGTTTTAAAACTTAACACTGAAGCTTTCTTT. This translates into CSVLKLNTEAFF.

The chain joins TRBV5-4 to TRBJ2-1; 10 bases are shared with TRBD1. V was clipped by 3 bases and J by 4 bases; unmatched bases: 10. Germline CDR1 and CDR2: SGHNT and YYREEE (reference sequence). The CDR3 sequence is 17 residues long. In DNA, the CDR3 is TGTGCCAGCAGCTCTACCCGGACAGGGGGTAATTACAATGAGCAGTTCTTC. It encodes CASSSTRTGGNYNEQFF.

This clonotype was seen a handful of times. The chain recombines TRBV30 with TRBJ2-7; D is perhaps TRBD1 or TRBD2 (6 bases each). Germline CDR1 is GTSNPN and CDR2 is SVGIG (reference sequence). V was shortened by 3 bases and J by 7 bases, with 16 bases between the two germline ends. The CDR3 contains 13 residues. The CDR3 is CAWRWGATVEQYF. CDR3 nucleotide sequence: TGTGCCTGGAGGTGGGGGGCGACTGTAGAGCAGTACTTC.

This clonotype turned up a few times. The V gene is TRBV20-1, the J gene TRBJ2-7, with TRBD1 matching over 10 bases. With V trimmed by 5 bases and J by 1 base, 5 bases remained unmatched. The CDR3 has 14 residues. The V gene's germline CDR1 is DFQATT and CDR2 SNEGSKA (reference sequence). CDR3 sequence: CSASSDRGSYEQYF. The DNA of the CDR3 is TGCAGTGCTTCTTCGGACAGGGGGTCCTACGAGCAGTACTTC.

In its sample, this clonotype was seen many times. The rearrangement uses TRBV5-6 and TRBJ2-5; 10 bases match TRBD2. Trimming cost V 3 bases and J 1 base; bases outside gene matches: 3. The CDR3 contains 15 residues. Germline CDR1 SGHDT, CDR2 YYEEEE. The CDR3 loop reads CASSSLAGPQETQYF. The CDR3 coding sequence is TGTGCCAGCAGCTCACTAGCGGGACCCCAAGAGACCCAGTACTTC.